The clone carrying this T cell receptor (beta chain) was counted only a few times. The source of the sample is a study of T-cell reconstitution after alpha-beta-depleted transplantation in children. Unique molecular identifiers featured in how the TCRbeta library was prepared. TCRdb passed the PCR reads through MiXCR, listing each CDR3 protein once. The sample contains fewer than 1 million distinct CDR3 sequences, roughly 15% of which appear only once. The sample in question was PBMCs, mostly from graft donor cells, obtained 360 days after TCRalphabeta/CD19-depleted stem cell transplant. The clonotype originates from a male patient younger than 18 who had a stem cell transplant for acute lymphoblastic leukemia, so the T cells may come from the graft donor.

CDR3 protein: CASSFRETAYEQYF. CDR3 nucleotides: TGTGCCAGCAGTTTTCGGGAGACAGCCTACGAGCAGTACTTC. This sequence joins TRBV27 and TRBJ2-7; tentatively, D is TRBD2 (6 bases). V dropped 3 bases and J dropped 2 bases, with 11 bases sitting between them. The germline V gene encodes CDR1 MNHEY and CDR2 SMNVEV (reference sequence). The CDR3 consists of 14 residues.